The 28 T cell receptor beta chains in this list originate from one sample, sequenced in a study of blood T cells in healthy people across ages. A second PCR, run for 7 to 11 cycles, used a sample-barcoded 5' primer plus a J-beta primer mix. MiXCR was run by TCRdb on the 5' RACE reads, yielding one entry per CDR3 protein. The table lists roughly 800,000 distinct CDR3 sequences, 40% to 65% of them singletons, with approximately 41% in the top ten. The sample was blood. These receptors originate from an older man in good health.

This chain connects TRBV6-6 to TRBJ2-1; 7 nucleotides match TRBD1. The CDR3 runs to 15 residues. Germline V CDR1 and CDR2: MNHNY, SVGAGI (reference sequence). V gave up 3 bases and J gave up 3 bases; unmatched junction bases: 5. The CDR3 loop is CASSYSTGNYNEQFF. CDR3 DNA sequence: TGTGCCAGCAGTTATTCGACAGGGAACTACAATGAGCAGTTCTTC.

The rearrangement uses TRBV6-2 or TRBV6-3 and TRBJ2-5; D uncertain. CDR1 is MNHEY, CDR2 SVGEGT, per germline. Trimming shortened V by 6 bases and J by 11 bases, and 25 bases separated the two germline ends. This CDR3 has 15 residues. The CDR3 DNA is TGTGCCAGCAGGCTAATAGGCGACACATACAATGAGCAGTACTTC. It yields the protein CASRLIGDTYNEQYF.

The chain combines TRBV6-2 or TRBV6-3 with TRBJ2-7, with TRBD1 as a possible D gene (5 bases). Trimming left V 2 bases short and J 3 bases short, with 8 bases between. CDR1 and CDR2 from the germline V gene are MNHEY and SVGEGT. This CDR3 spans 13 amino acids. The CDR3 bases are TGTGCCAGCAGTTACGGACAAGTCTACGAGCAGTACTTC. This codes for CASSYGQVYEQYF.

The CDR3 bases are TGTGCCAGCTCAGAGAGCTGGGACACCTATGGCTACACCTTC. Translating gives CASSESWDTYGYTF. This chain joins TRBV18 and TRBJ1-2, with a tentative D call TRBD1 (6 bases). V lost 5 bases and J 4 bases, leaving 14 bases between the germline ends. CDR1 and CDR2 (germline): KGHSH, LQKENI. This CDR3 region has 14 residues.

There are a few counts of this clonotype. The rearrangement joins TRBV12-3 or TRBV12-4 to TRBJ2-5; either TRBD1 or TRBD2 may supply D (6 bases each). The CDR3 has 14 amino acids. V lost 7 bases and J lost 3, with 15 bases in between. The CDR3, as DNA: TGTGCCAGCACCCAGAGAGGGGGGAAAGAGACCCAGTACTTC. Translated: CASTQRGGKETQYF.

The sample holds a few counts of this clonotype. This chain uses TRBV30 with TRBJ1-2; TRBD1 matches 9 bases. The CDR3 sequence is 13 residues long. Germline V gene sequence: CDR1 GTSNPN, CDR2 SVGIG (reference sequence). After removal of 8 bases from V and 0 bases from J, the junction contained 4 bases not matched to a gene. CDR3 in DNA: TGTGCCATACAGGGGGCCACTAACTATGGCTACACCTTC. Translated, it gives CAIQGATNYGYTF.

This clonotype was picked up a small number of times. The chain carries TRBV9 and TRBJ2-7, with D possibly matching TRBD2 (6 bases). Germline values: CDR1 SGDLS, CDR2 YYNGEE. The CDR3 is made up of 14 amino acids. Trimming took off 0 bases at V and 2 bases at J, with 9 bases between the two ends. As DNA, the CDR3 is TGTGCCAGCAGCGTAGAGGAGGGTCCCTACGAGCAGTACTTC. Its protein is CASSVEEGPYEQYF. The full variable domain, completed using reference TRBV9 and TRBJ2-7, is DSGVTQTPKHLITATGQRVTLRCSPRSGDLSVYWYQQSLDQGLQFLIQYYNGEERAKGNILERFSAQQFPDLHSELNLSSLELGDSALYFCASSVEEGPYEQYFGPGTRLTVT.

As to this clonotype: One end of the junction is discordant with germline, which a read error may explain. The CDR3 sequence: CVSSPDRGVGETQYF. CDR3 in DNA: TGTGTCAGCAGCCCGGACAGGGGAGTGGGAGAGACCCAGTACTTC. V gene TRBV5-6 combines with J gene TRBJ2-5, with TRBD1 matching over 9 bases. The CDR3 spans 15 residues. CDR1 is SGHDT and CDR2 is YYEEEE in the germline V gene.

The genes are TRBV10-3 and TRBJ2-1, with 9 bases fitting TRBD2. The end of the DNA aligns better with TRBJ2-7, so the J call may be wrong. The CDR3 consists of 16 residues. Germline V gene data show CDR1 as ENHRY and CDR2 as SYGVKD. Here the CDR3 reads CAISQTSGYAYNEQYF. The CDR3, as DNA: TGTGCCATCAGTCAGACTAGCGGATATGCCTACAATGAGCAGTACTTC.

Only one count was recorded for this clonotype. The chain recombines TRBV18 with TRBJ2-1, with D perhaps matching TRBD2 (5 bases). The CDR3 length is 14 residues. Germline V CDR1 and CDR2: KGHSH, LQKENI. The V end was cut by 11 bases, the J end by 2 bases, with 16 bases between. The DNA for the CDR3 is TGTGCCGGCCGGGATACCGGGGCCTACAATGAGCAGTTCTTC. This gives the protein CAGRDTGAYNEQFF.

This clonotype was recorded only once. The chain combines TRBV28 with TRBJ2-7; either TRBD1 or TRBD2 may supply D (6 bases each). CDR1 is MDHEN, CDR2 SYDVKM, per germline. The CDR3 has 13 amino acids. The V gene lost 11 bases and the J gene lost 6 bases, with 20 bases spanning the gap. The CDR3 DNA sequence: TGTGCCTCCTGGGCCCCGGGGGCTCTCGAGCAGTACTTC. Amino acid sequence: CASWAPGALEQYF. Full variable domain (rest looked up from reference TRBV28 and TRBJ2-7): DVKVTQSSRYLVKRTGEKVFLECVQDMDHENMFWYRQDPGLGLRLIYFSYDVKMKEKGDIPEGYSVSREKKERFSLILESASTNQTSMYLCASWAPGALEQYFGPGTRLTVT.

This clonotype has more than one count but fewer than ten. V usage is TRBV7-9 and J usage is TRBJ2-6; 8 nucleotides align to TRBD1. Trimming removed 4 bases from V and 2 bases from J; junction bases left unmatched: 7. This CDR3 spans 17 amino acids. Germline assignment: CDR1 SEHNR and CDR2 FQNEAQ (reference sequence). The DNA for the CDR3 is TGTGCCAGCAGCTCGACGTACAGGGGGACTGGGGCCAACGTCCTGACTTTC. Translated, it gives CASSSTYRGTGANVLTF. Looking up the rest from reference TRBV7-9 and TRBJ2-6 gives the full variable domain: DTGVSQNPRHKITKRGQNVTFRCDPISEHNRLYWYRQTLGQGPEFLTYFQNEAQLEKSRLLSDRFSAERPKGSFSTLEIQRTEQGDSAMYLCASSSTYRGTGANVLTFGAGSRLTVL.

The chain joins TRBV12-3 or TRBV12-4 to TRBJ2-1; 7 bases are a match to TRBD2. The ends lost 5 bases at V and 4 bases at J; junction bases unmatched: 11. This CDR3 contains 16 residues. The CDR3 nucleotides are TGTGCCAGCAGTCCCCCCGGCGGGAGCGAGTACAATGAGCAGTTCTTC. Amino acid sequence: CASSPPGGSEYNEQFF.

The J gene is TRBJ1-5, the V gene TRBV3-1; D is unclear. The CDR3 is 17 amino acids. Trimming cost V 0 bases and J 2 bases, with 14 bases left between them. CDR1 is LGHDT and CDR2 is YNNKEL in the germline V gene (reference sequence). The CDR3 sequence is CASSQDPVGFGNQPQHF. The DNA for the CDR3 is TGTGCCAGCAGCCAAGACCCGGTAGGATTCGGCAATCAGCCCCAGCATTTT.

This clonotype came up once. The V gene is TRBV5-1, the J gene TRBJ2-7; D not resolved. Germline values: CDR1 SGHRS, CDR2 YFSETQ. CDR3 length equals 14 residues. V lost 2 bases to trimming and J lost 2 bases, with 11 bases between them. This chain's CDR3 is CASSFGPSAYEQYF. CDR3 bases: TGCGCCAGCAGCTTTGGCCCCAGTGCCTACGAGCAGTACTTC.

This clonotype was recorded a few times. The chain combines TRBV29-1 with TRBJ2-5, with a tentative D call TRBD1 (7 bases). The CDR3 sequence is 14 residues long. CDR1 is SQVTM and CDR2 is ANQGSEA in the germline V gene. The germline V and J ends were trimmed by 7 bases and 0 bases, with 15 bases remaining between them. The CDR3 protein is CSGRETGDQETQYF. The DNA for the CDR3 is TGCAGCGGGAGGGAAACAGGGGACCAAGAGACCCAGTACTTC.

Comments on this clonotype: At one end, the junction sequence differs from germline, possibly due to a read error. The gene calls are TRBV2 and TRBJ2-6, with 7 bases fitting TRBD1. This CDR3 spans 17 amino acids. Germline CDR1 is SNHLY and CDR2 is FYNNEI. The CDR3 region has the DNA TGTACCAGCGGCCCACAGGGGCCTTTCTCTGGGGCCAACGTCCTGACTTTC. Translation: CTSGPQGPFSGANVLTF.

The chain joins TRBV24-1 to TRBJ1-5, with D possibly being TRBD1 (5 bases). The V and J ends lost 9 bases and 0 bases respectively, with 8 bases between them. Germline CDR1 KGHDR, CDR2 SFDVKD. The CDR3 sequence is 13 residues long. In DNA, the CDR3 is TGTGCCACCCAGGGCTATAGCAATCAGCCCCAGCATTTT. Translated, it gives CATQGYSNQPQHF.

Turning to this clonotype: A junction end diverges from the germline sequence, so it may reflect a read error. The V and J genes are TRBV20-1 and TRBJ2-3; maybe TRBD1 (6 bases). Germline-derived CDR1 and CDR2 are DFQATT and SNEGSKA (reference sequence). This CDR3 is built from 15 residues. The CDR3 reads CSVRGGGAVVYEQYF. The CDR3 DNA sequence: TGCAGTGTTAGGGGTGGGGGCGCGGTAGTCTACGAGCAGTACTTT.

The V gene is TRBV29-1, the J gene TRBJ2-4; 9 bases are a match to TRBD1. CDR1 is SQVTM, CDR2 ANQGSEA, per germline. The V and J ends lost 1 base and 13 bases, in that order; junction bases with no gene match: 20. The CDR3 loop spans 17 amino acids. The CDR3, as DNA: TGCAGCGTTGAAGTCTGGTTACCGGGACAGGGCGGATGGGAGCAGTACTTC. It translates to CSVEVWLPGQGGWEQYF.

This rearrangement joins TRBV5-1 to TRBJ2-3, with 13 bases that match TRBD2. This CDR3 region has 16 residues. With 4 bases clipped from V and 0 bases from J, the junction kept 2 bases outside the gene matches. The germline V gene has CDR1 SGHRS and CDR2 YFSETQ. The CDR3: CASSQTSGGSTDTQYF. In DNA, the CDR3 is TGCGCCAGCAGCCAGACTAGCGGGGGGAGCACAGATACGCAGTATTTT. Full variable domain (outside the CDR3, taken from reference TRBV5-1 and TRBJ2-3): KAGVTQTPRYLIKTRGQQVTLSCSPISGHRSVSWYQQTPGQGLQFLFEYFSETQRNKGNFPGRFSGRQFSNSRSEMNVSTLELGDSALYLCASSQTSGGSTDTQYFGPGTRLTVL.

The chain recombines TRBV20-1 with TRBJ2-6; TRBD1 agrees at 11 bases. CDR1 is DFQATT and CDR2 is SNEGSKA in the germline V gene (reference sequence). The CDR3 runs to 17 residues. Trimming took 2 bases from V and 0 from J; bases not matched to a gene: 3. The CDR3 region is CSARRTGGSSGANVLTF. The CDR3 region has the DNA TGCAGTGCTAGACGGACAGGGGGCAGCTCTGGGGCCAACGTCCTGACTTTC.

This clonotype was recorded a few times. A junction boundary mismatches the germline segment, possibly from a read error. The J gene is TRBJ1-2, the V gene TRBV5-1; TRBD1 aligns across 8 bases. The CDR3 loop spans 13 amino acids. From germline, CDR1 is SGHRS and CDR2 YFSETQ. This CDR3 reads CATRQGRNSGYTF. The CDR3 DNA reads as TGCGCCACCAGACAGGGGCGAAACTCTGGCTACACCTTC. Variable domain in full (rest from reference TRBV5-1 and TRBJ1-2): KAGVTQTPRYLIKTRGQQVTLSCSPISGHRSVSWYQQTPGQGLQFLFEYFSETQRNKGNFPGRFSGRQFSNSRSEMNVSTLELGDSALYLCATRQGRNSGYTFGSGTRLTVV.

This clonotype turned up a few times. The chain recombines TRBV27 with TRBJ2-3; no reliable D call. Trimming took 6 bases from V and 2 from J, leaving 9 bases between them. The CDR3 length is 13 residues. CDR1 is MNHEY, CDR2 SMNVEV, per germline (reference sequence). The CDR3 nucleotides are TGTGCCAGCAGCTTCCCCCTCACAGATACGCAGTATTTT. Translation gives CASSFPLTDTQYF.

V usage is TRBV7-3 and J usage is TRBJ1-4; D gene ambiguous. The CDR3 is made up of 15 amino acids. Germline V gene lookup returns CDR1 SGHTA and CDR2 FQGTGA. Trimming pared 6 bases from V and 5 bases from J, leaving 16 bases between. DNA of the CDR3: TGTGCCAGCAGTCAGGACGGCCGACCGAATGAAAAACTGTTTTTT. Translated, it gives CASSQDGRPNEKLFF.

This chain uses TRBV28 with TRBJ2-7; 8 bases match TRBD1. The V gene end was trimmed by 10 bases and the J gene end by 3 bases; junction bases not matched to a gene: 17. CDR1 MDHEN and CDR2 SYDVKM come from the germline V gene. This CDR3 contains 16 residues. The CDR3: CATLDREYTNHYEQYF. In DNA form, the CDR3 reads TGTGCCACCCTGGACAGGGAGTATACTAACCACTACGAGCAGTACTTC.

The chain links TRBV19 to TRBJ2-7, with D uncertain. Germline V gives CDR1 LNHDA, CDR2 SQIVND (reference sequence). This CDR3 region has 13 residues. The V and J ends lost 2 bases and 1 base respectively, with 6 bases between them. The CDR3 loop reads CASSISYSYEQYF. DNA of the CDR3: TGTGCCAGTAGTATATCTTATTCCTACGAGCAGTACTTC. The whole variable domain, filled in from reference TRBV19 and TRBJ2-7, reads DGGITQSPKYLFRKEGQNVTLSCEQNLNHDAMYWYRQDPGQGLRLIYYSQIVNDFQKGDIAEGYSVSREKKESFPLTVTSAQKNPTAFYLCASSISYSYEQYFGPGTRLTVT.

The genes are TRBV5-1 and TRBJ1-1; D is possibly TRBD1 (6 bases). The CDR3 totals 13 residues. The germline CDR1 and CDR2 sequences are SGHRS and YFSETQ. V lost 5 bases and J lost 6, with 14 bases in between. The CDR3 nucleotides are TGCGCCAGCAGACAGGGAGGGCGGGCTGAAGCTTTCTTT. Protein sequence: CASRQGGRAEAFF.